The 25 T cell receptor beta chains below were found in one sample sequenced in a study of blood T cell repertoires in COVID-19. Assay: immunoSEQ multiplex PCR; the TCRdb copy retains only in-frame clones and omits some. The table lists about 250,000 clones, 86% of them singletons, with roughly 5.2% in the top ten. Sequencing was performed on peripheral blood. These TCRs come from a woman over 75 with COVID-19, enrolled during active disease.

The chain couples TRBV5-1 to TRBJ2-6; possible D gene TRBD2, 5 bases. V shed 3 bases and J shed 4 bases, with 14 bases lying between them. The CDR3 sequence is 16 residues long. Germline V lookup: CDR1 SGHRS, CDR2 YFSETQ. CDR3 region: CASSYPSSGGANVLTF. The CDR3 nucleotides are TGCGCCAGCAGCTATCCCTCCTCGGGAGGGGCCAACGTCCTGACTTTC. The full variable domain, in which reference TRBV5-1 and TRBJ2-6 provide the parts outside the CDR3, is KAGVTQTPRYLIKTRGQQVTLSCSPISGHRSVSWYQQTPGQGLQFLFEYFSETQRNKGNFPGRFSGRQFSNSRSEMNVSTLELGDSALYLCASSYPSSGGANVLTFGAGSRLTVL.

Only a few counts were recorded for this clone. The gene calls are TRBV14 and TRBJ2-5; D not certain. CDR1 is SGHDN, CDR2 FVKESK, per germline. The CDR3 length is 13 residues. V shed 3 bases and J shed 1 base, with 6 bases lying between them. The CDR3 here is CASSQTLQETQYF. For the CDR3, the DNA is TGTGCCAGCAGCCAGACACTCCAAGAGACCCAGTACTTC.

The chain is built from TRBV5-1 and TRBJ1-2; 9 bases map to TRBD1. This CDR3 has 15 amino acids. Losses at the gene ends were 4 bases for V and 4 bases for J; bases not matched to a gene: 8. Germline V gene data show CDR1 as SGHRS and CDR2 as YFSETQ. The CDR3 region has the DNA TGCGCCAGCAGCCAACTTAGGACAGGGGCCTATGGCTACACCTTC. Its translation: CASSQLRTGAYGYTF.

The V gene is TRBV18, the J gene TRBJ1-3; a weak D match, TRBD1 (5 bases). V was pared by 4 bases and J by 0 bases, with 13 bases between. Looked up from germline, CDR1 is KGHSH and CDR2 is LQKENI. The CDR3 has 16 amino acids. In DNA, the CDR3 is TGTGCCAGCTCACTTGAGACAGCTAGCTCTGGAAACACCATATATTTT. Translated, it gives CASSLETASSGNTIYF.

The rearrangement joins TRBV29-1 to TRBJ2-4; the D is unclear. Trimming took off 7 bases at V and 0 bases at J, with 10 bases between the two ends. The CDR3 runs 13 residues. The V gene's germline CDR1 is SQVTM and CDR2 ANQGSEA. CDR3 nucleotides: TGCAGCGCCGAGTCTCTAGCCAAAAACATTCAGTACTTC. Translation: CSAESLAKNIQYF.

The chain has TRBV5-4 and TRBJ1-2; 7 bases fit TRBD1. The CDR3 length is 15 residues. The ends lost 2 bases at V and 3 bases at J; junction bases unmatched: 7. Germline lookup yields CDR1 SGHNT and CDR2 YYREEE (reference sequence). This chain's CDR3 is CASSLPGQPDYGYTF. The DNA of the CDR3 is TGTGCCAGCAGCTTACCGGGACAGCCTGACTATGGCTACACCTTC.

V and J are TRBV7-6 and TRBJ2-1, with TRBD1 as a possible D gene (6 bases). V lost 1 base and J lost 4, with 11 bases in between. This CDR3 is built from 15 residues. Germline CDR1 and CDR2: SGHVS and FNYEAQ. The CDR3 DNA sequence: TGTGCCAGCAGCTTAGTGGGGGACACATACAATGAGCAGTTCTTC. Translating it yields CASSLVGDTYNEQFF.

Worth noting for this clone: The same CDR3 can be traced to other DNA sequences in this sample. V gene TRBV28 combines with J gene TRBJ1-5; D gene unclear. Trimming took 4 bases from V and 7 from J, leaving 8 bases between them. The CDR3 loop spans 12 amino acids. Germline V gene data show CDR1 as MDHEN and CDR2 as SYDVKM. The CDR3 region has the DNA TGTGCCAGCAGTTCGGGGAGACAGCCCCAGCATTTT. Protein: CASSSGRQPQHF.

This clone was seen only once. The chain recombines TRBV6-2 or TRBV6-3 with TRBJ2-3; possible D gene TRBD2, 6 bases. The CDR3 loop spans 17 amino acids. CDR1 and CDR2 (germline): MNHEY, SVGEGT. V was clipped by 0 bases and J by 2 bases, with 15 bases between them. CDR3 in DNA: TGTGCCAGCAGTTACTCGAAGGGAGGACGGAACACAGATACGCAGTATTTT. It translates to CASSYSKGGRNTDTQYF.

This rearrangement joins TRBV28 to TRBJ1-6; D might be TRBD1 (6 bases). Trimming took off 3 bases at V and 7 bases at J, with 10 bases between the two ends. Germline-derived CDR1 and CDR2 are MDHEN and SYDVKM. The CDR3 loop spans 14 amino acids. As DNA, the CDR3 is TGTGCCAGCAGTTTTGGGGGCGTGAATTCACCCCTCCACTTT. Its translation: CASSFGGVNSPLHF.

This chain uses TRBV4-2 with TRBJ1-1; no firm D call. The CDR3 runs 20 residues. Trimming took 2 bases from V and 1 from J, leaving 26 bases between them. The germline V gene has CDR1 LGHNA and CDR2 YNFKEQ. CDR3 sequence reads: CASSQPKYPQFLVGNTEAFF. The CDR3 DNA reads as TGTGCCAGCAGCCAACCCAAATACCCACAGTTTTTAGTAGGGAACACTGAAGCTTTCTTT.

V gene TRBV4-2 combines with J gene TRBJ2-1, with TRBD1 matching 9 bases. The CDR3 spans 15 residues. Trimming removed 2 bases from V and 6 bases from J; junction bases left unmatched: 5. CDR1 is LGHNA, CDR2 YNFKEQ, per germline. The CDR3 reads CASSQLGQGPNEQFF. CDR3 DNA: TGTGCCAGCAGCCAACTGGGACAGGGACCCAATGAGCAGTTCTTC.

The chain carries TRBV5-1 and TRBJ1-4; no definite D call. The germline V gene has CDR1 SGHRS and CDR2 YFSETQ. This CDR3 is 15 amino acids long. V was cut by 0 bases and J by 4 bases, with 10 bases left in between. The CDR3 protein is CASSLGSTGNEKLFF. As DNA, the CDR3 is TGCGCCAGCAGCTTGGGGTCGACGGGTAATGAAAAACTGTTTTTT.

The J gene is TRBJ1-1, the V gene TRBV11-2, with D tentatively TRBD1 (5 bases). The CDR3 runs 14 residues. Germline CDR1 SGHAT, CDR2 FQNNGV. The ends were cut back, 4 bases at V and 4 bases at J, with 13 bases in the middle. This CDR3 is CASSSTGGVTEAFF. The CDR3 nucleotides read TGTGCCAGCAGCTCAACGGGGGGGGTCACTGAAGCTTTCTTT.

The chain combines TRBV7-3 with TRBJ2-3, with D possibly matching TRBD2 (7 bases). This CDR3 region has 16 residues. Trimming stripped 5 bases from V and 3 bases from J, with 18 bases between. Germline V gene sequence: CDR1 SGHTA, CDR2 FQGTGA. The CDR3 loop is CASSPRGGGSTDTQYF. In DNA form, the CDR3 reads TGTGCCAGCAGCCCCCGAGGGGGGGGAAGTACAGATACGCAGTATTTT.

This sequence joins TRBV19 and TRBJ1-1; tentatively, D is TRBD1 (5 bases). CDR3 length: 13 residues. Trimming removed 4 bases at V and 6 bases at J, with 12 bases between. CDR1 is LNHDA, CDR2 SQIVND, per germline (reference sequence). The CDR3 here is CASSTTRQSEAFF. The CDR3 DNA follows: TGTGCCAGTAGTACCACACGACAGTCTGAAGCTTTCTTT.

V usage is TRBV10-3 and J usage is TRBJ1-4, with D unresolved. Germline assignment: CDR1 ENHRY and CDR2 SYGVKD. The CDR3 covers 13 residues. Trimming stripped 4 bases from V and 8 bases from J, with 11 bases between. The DNA for the CDR3 is TGTGCCATCAGTGCCGAGGGCAGGGAAAAACTGTTTTTT. Its translation: CAISAEGREKLFF.

The chain has TRBV18 and TRBJ1-5; D remains ambiguous. Germline V lookup: CDR1 KGHSH, CDR2 LQKENI. V lost 6 bases and J 4 bases, leaving 10 bases between the germline ends. CDR3 length equals 13 residues. The CDR3 bases are TGTGCCAGCTCGGGAGCTGGGAATCAGCCCCAGCATTTT. Its translation: CASSGAGNQPQHF.

The chain couples TRBV28 to TRBJ1-5; weak D call: TRBD1 (6 bases). In germline, CDR1 is MDHEN, CDR2 SYDVKM. Trimming removed 2 bases at V and 4 bases at J, with 9 bases between. This CDR3 has 14 amino acids. CDR3 in DNA: TGTGCCAGCAGTTTAGCAGGGGTAAATCAGCCCCAGCATTTT. Encoded protein: CASSLAGVNQPQHF.

The chain links TRBV18 to TRBJ2-1; 8 bases agree with TRBD2. This CDR3 contains 17 residues. CDR1 and CDR2 from the germline V gene are KGHSH and LQKENI. V was clipped by 3 bases and J by 0 bases; unmatched bases: 7. Here the CDR3 DNA reads TGTGCCAGCTCACCTACTAGCGGCGGGAGCTCCTACAATGAGCAGTTCTTC. The encoded protein is CASSPTSGGSSYNEQFF. Full variable domain (outside the CDR3, taken from reference TRBV18 and TRBJ2-1): NAGVMQNPRHLVRRRGQEARLRCSPMKGHSHVYWYRQLPEEGLKFMVYLQKENIIDESGMPKERFSAEFPKEGPSILRIQQVVRGDSAAYFCASSPTSGGSSYNEQFFGPGTRLTVL.

This clone was seen just once. This chain uses TRBV12-3 or TRBV12-4 with TRBJ1-1; 7 bases agree with TRBD1. The ends lost 6 bases at V and 10 bases at J; junction bases unmatched: 8. CDR3 length: 12 amino acids. The CDR3 DNA reads as TGTGCCAGCAGCCGGGACAGTTTTGGAGCTTTCTTT. Its protein product is CASSRDSFGAFF.

In DNA, the CDR3 is TGTGCCAGCAGTCTGTTACTTCAAGAGACCCAGTACTTC. It is translated as CASSLLLQETQYF. The rearrangement uses TRBV6-2 or TRBV6-3 and TRBJ2-5, with D unresolved. The CDR3 has 13 residues. Trimming cost V 5 bases and J 2 bases, with 9 bases left between them. Per the germline V gene, CDR1 is MNHEY and CDR2 is SVGEGT.

This chain connects TRBV25-1 to TRBJ2-7; D is uncertain. Germline V gene data show CDR1 as MGHDK and CDR2 as SYGVNS. V gave up 4 bases and J gave up 3 bases, with 7 bases separating them. The CDR3 runs to 12 residues. CDR3 region: CASSGGSYEQYV. The CDR3 nucleotides are TGTGCCAGCAGTGGAGGCAGCTACGAGCAGTACGTC.

This clone was recorded only once. V gene TRBV2 combines with J gene TRBJ1-1; 9 positions match TRBD1. J was trimmed by 1 base and V by 6 bases; bases with no gene match: 3. The CDR3 sequence is 14 residues long. Per germline, CDR1 SNHLY and CDR2 FYNNEI. This chain's CDR3 is CASRLQGANTEAFF. The CDR3 region has the DNA TGTGCCAGCAGGTTACAGGGGGCGAACACTGAAGCTTTCTTT.

The table lists this clone with a few counts. J is TRBJ1-4 and V is TRBV28, with D hard to call. Germline V lookup: CDR1 MDHEN, CDR2 SYDVKM. The V and J ends lost 0 bases and 11 bases respectively, with 10 bases between them. The length of the CDR3 is 13 residues. In nucleotides, the CDR3 is TGTGCCAGCAGTTTATGGGACCGGGGTAAACTGTTTTTT. Its protein product is CASSLWDRGKLFF.